Listed below are T cell receptor beta chains from one sample, sequenced in a study of T cell responses to AZD1222 COVID-19 vaccine. Clones were sequenced by immunoSEQ multiplex PCR, and TCRdb holds only the in-frame ones, with some missing. The data hold about 99,000 clones, with roughly nine tenths observed a single time. The material sequenced was peripheral blood, taken on day 0 of AZD1222 vaccination. The receptors here all came from an adult in good health. The CDR3 runs from the conserved cysteine through the conserved F or W. Fields, in order: clone size, D gene, V gene, J gene, CDR3 DNA, CDR3 protein. A D gene is named only where the DNA matches it firmly. For some rows the clone size is stated as once, few or many, or as a class when expanded; others skip it.

clone size: -; D gene: TRBD2; V gene: TRBV2; J gene: TRBJ2-7; CDR3 DNA: TGTGCCAGCAGGCATAGCGGGGGGCCCGCCTACGAGCAGTACTTC; CDR3 protein: CASRHSGGPAYEQYF
clone size: few; D gene: -; V gene: TRBV27; J gene: TRBJ2-1; CDR3 DNA: TGTGCCAGCGTCAAGGACAGTTCGACCCGAAATGAGCAGTTCTTC; CDR3 protein: CASVKDSSTRNEQFF
clone size: -; D gene: -; V gene: TRBV20-1; J gene: TRBJ2-1; CDR3 DNA: TGCAGTGCTAGTCAGAGGGCAGTTTCCTACAATGAGCAGTTCTTC; CDR3 protein: CSASQRAVSYNEQFF
clone size: -; D gene: TRBD1; V gene: TRBV19; J gene: TRBJ2-4; CDR3 DNA: TGTGCCACTCAGGACAGGGGGGGACAGAACATTCAGTACTTC; CDR3 protein: CATQDRGGQNIQYF
clone size: -; D gene: -; V gene: TRBV18; J gene: TRBJ2-7; CDR3 DNA: TGTGCCAGCTCACCGATCGCTCGGGGATACGAGCAGTACTTC; CDR3 protein: CASSPIARGYEQYF
clone size: few; D gene: -; V gene: TRBV24-1; J gene: TRBJ2-2; CDR3 DNA: TGTGCCACCAGTGATCCGGGTCTAGGCCGGCCCACCGGGGAGCTGTTTTTT; CDR3 protein: CATSDPGLGRPTGELFF
clone size: -; D gene: TRBD1; V gene: TRBV5-1; J gene: TRBJ2-3; CDR3 DNA: TGCGCCAGCACCTACCGGGACAGGGAAACAGATACGCAGTATTTT; CDR3 protein: CASTYRDRETDTQYF
clone size: -; D gene: -; V gene: TRBV5-1; J gene: TRBJ1-2; CDR3 DNA: TGCGCCAGCAGCTTGAGGTGGGAGGGCCCAGGCTATGGCTACACCTTC; CDR3 protein: CASSLRWEGPGYGYTF
clone size: -; D gene: -; V gene: TRBV6-5; J gene: TRBJ1-3; CDR3 DNA: TGTGCCAGCAGTTACACAGCCGACTCTGGAAACACCATATATTTT; CDR3 protein: CASSYTADSGNTIYF
clone size: medium-sized; D gene: -; V gene: TRBV19; J gene: TRBJ2-7; CDR3 DNA: TGTGCCAGTAGTATAGACGCCCTAGGGGTCGAGCAGTACTTC; CDR3 protein: CASSIDALGVEQYF
clone size: -; D gene: TRBD2; V gene: TRBV27; J gene: TRBJ2-7; CDR3 DNA: TGTGCCAGCAGTTTATCGGCTAGCGGGGGAGGCGAGCAGTACTTC; CDR3 protein: CASSLSASGGGEQYF
clone size: once; D gene: -; V gene: TRBV5-1; J gene: TRBJ2-5; CDR3 DNA: TGCGCCAGCAGCTTGGCCAGGGATGGGCGAGAGACCCAGTACTTC; CDR3 protein: CASSLARDGRETQYF
clone size: -; D gene: -; V gene: TRBV2; J gene: TRBJ2-7; CDR3 DNA: TGTGCCAGCAGTGGTGGAGAGCAGTACTTC; CDR3 protein: CASSGGEQYF
clone size: -; D gene: TRBD1; V gene: TRBV5-5; J gene: TRBJ1-4; CDR3 DNA: TGTGCCAGCAGCTCCCAGACAGGGCACAGTGAAAAACTGTTTTTT; CDR3 protein: CASSSQTGHSEKLFF
clone size: -; D gene: TRBD1; V gene: TRBV9; J gene: TRBJ1-1; CDR3 DNA: TGTGCCAGCAGCGCCCGACAGGGGTTGAACACTGAAGCTTTCTTT; CDR3 protein: CASSARQGLNTEAFF
clone size: -; D gene: TRBD2; V gene: TRBV24-1; J gene: TRBJ2-2; CDR3 DNA: TGTGCCACCGGGGGACTAGCGGGAGATGCCGGGGAGCTGTTTTTT; CDR3 protein: CATGGLAGDAGELFF
clone size: -; D gene: TRBD1; V gene: TRBV19; J gene: TRBJ1-1; CDR3 DNA: TGTGCCAGTAGTATTCAGACAGGGGTGCCGAACACTGAAGCTTTCTTT; CDR3 protein: CASSIQTGVPNTEAFF
clone size: -; D gene: -; V gene: TRBV7-6; J gene: TRBJ2-5; CDR3 DNA: TGTGCCAGCAGCCCAGGGGTAAGCCAGGAGACCCAGTACTTC; CDR3 protein: CASSPGVSQETQYF
clone size: -; D gene: TRBD1; V gene: TRBV7-2; J gene: TRBJ2-2; CDR3 DNA: TGTGCCAGCAGCCGCCGGACAGGGGGAACCGGGGAGCTGTTTTTT; CDR3 protein: CASSRRTGGTGELFF
clone size: -; D gene: -; V gene: TRBV6-5; J gene: TRBJ1-2; CDR3 DNA: TGTGCCAGCAGATACAGGACCAACTATGGCTACACCTTC; CDR3 protein: CASRYRTNYGYTF
clone size: once; D gene: TRBD1; V gene: TRBV7-2; J gene: TRBJ1-2; CDR3 DNA: TGTGCCAGCAGCTCGGACAGGGGGGAGGTCTATGGCTACACCTTC; CDR3 protein: CASSSDRGEVYGYTF
clone size: -; D gene: -; V gene: TRBV27; J gene: TRBJ1-3; CDR3 DNA: TGTGCCAGCTCACTTGGGGGGCCTGGAAACACCATATATTTT; CDR3 protein: CASSLGGPGNTIYF
clone size: once; D gene: -; V gene: TRBV19; J gene: TRBJ1-1; CDR3 DNA: TGTGCCAGTACAAGACAGTGGAAAGCTTTCTTT; CDR3 protein: CASTRQWKAFF
clone size: few; D gene: TRBD2; V gene: TRBV25-1; J gene: TRBJ2-3; CDR3 DNA: TGTGCCAGCAGTGAAGCGGCTAGCGGGTTTGGTACAGATACGCAGTATTTT; CDR3 protein: CASSEAASGFGTDTQYF
clone size: -; D gene: -; V gene: TRBV2; J gene: TRBJ2-6; CDR3 DNA: TGTGCCAGCAGTGAAGTGTGGGGGGCCAACGTCCTGACTTTC; CDR3 protein: CASSEVWGANVLTF
clone size: -; D gene: -; V gene: TRBV7-5; J gene: TRBJ1-2; CDR3 DNA: TGTGCCAGAAGACCACAGGGCGGCCAGGGCTACACCTTC; CDR3 protein: CARRPQGGQGYTF
clone size: -; D gene: -; V gene: TRBV28; J gene: TRBJ2-7; CDR3 DNA: TGTGCCAGCAGAGAAGTTTACAGGGCCTCCTACGAGCAGTACTTC; CDR3 protein: CASREVYRASYEQYF
clone size: -; D gene: TRBD2; V gene: TRBV5-6; J gene: TRBJ2-7; CDR3 DNA: TGTGCCAGCAGCTCCATAGCGGGGGAGCCCTACGAGCAGTACTTC; CDR3 protein: CASSSIAGEPYEQYF
clone size: -; D gene: -; V gene: TRBV12-5; J gene: TRBJ2-5; CDR3 DNA: TGTGCTAGTGGTTTGGCCAGGAAGCAAGAGACCCAGTACTTC; CDR3 protein: CASGLARKQETQYF
clone size: -; D gene: -; V gene: TRBV12-3/TRBV12-4; J gene: TRBJ1-2; CDR3 DNA: TGTGCCAGCAGCAGAGGTGGTCGGGGCTACACCTTC; CDR3 protein: CASSRGGRGYTF
clone size: -; D gene: -; V gene: TRBV19; J gene: TRBJ1-2; CDR3 DNA: TGTGCCAGTAGTATCCTCGACAGATCCGAAGGCTACACCTTC; CDR3 protein: CASSILDRSEGYTF
clone size: once; D gene: -; V gene: TRBV7-2; J gene: TRBJ1-2; CDR3 DNA: TGTGCCAGCAGCGCGGGCACAAGCGGCTACACCTTC; CDR3 protein: CASSAGTSGYTF
clone size: -; D gene: TRBD2; V gene: TRBV11-3; J gene: TRBJ2-3; CDR3 DNA: TGTGCCAGCAGCTCCGGACTAGCGGGGATGGTAGATACGCAGTATTTT; CDR3 protein: CASSSGLAGMVDTQYF
clone size: -; D gene: -; V gene: TRBV11-3; J gene: TRBJ1-5; CDR3 DNA: TGTGCCAGCAGCTTAAATAGCAATCAGCCCCAGCATTTT; CDR3 protein: CASSLNSNQPQHF
clone size: -; D gene: TRBD1; V gene: TRBV5-1; J gene: TRBJ2-2; CDR3 DNA: TGTGCCAGCAGCCCCCCGGGACAGGGTAGCACCGGGGAGCTGTTTTTT; CDR3 protein: CASSPPGQGSTGELFF
clone size: -; D gene: -; V gene: TRBV5-5; J gene: TRBJ1-4; CDR3 DNA: TGTGCCAGCAGCTTCGGGGGCTCTCGGGAAAAACTGTTTTTT; CDR3 protein: CASSFGGSREKLFF
clone size: -; D gene: TRBD2; V gene: TRBV5-4; J gene: TRBJ2-1; CDR3 DNA: TGTGCCAGCAGCTTGGCTAGCGGGAGCGATGAGCAGTTCTTC; CDR3 protein: CASSLASGSDEQFF
clone size: -; D gene: -; V gene: TRBV27; J gene: TRBJ1-3; CDR3 DNA: TGTGCCAGCTCTACGGGGCCCTCTGGAAACACCATATATTTT; CDR3 protein: CASSTGPSGNTIYF
clone size: -; D gene: -; V gene: TRBV21-1; J gene: TRBJ1-2; CDR3 DNA: TGTGCCAGCAGCTGGGGGGATGGCAGGGTCGGCTATGGCTACACCTTC; CDR3 protein: CASSWGDGRVGYGYTF